This paragraph reports one TCR beta chain. Its antigen is unidentified. The sample belongs to a study of CD8 T cells in ankylosing spondylitis. Study outcomes and limitations: Earlier reports found some motif variants in synovial fluid and blood in reactive arthritis. One TCR beta motif, made up of several highly homologous variants, appeared characteristic of ankylosing spondylitis blood. Disease-linked clones reportedly concentrated significantly in matched ankylosing spondylitis synovial fluid.

The authors made TCR beta libraries by quantitative 5'-RACE with molecular barcodes. MiXCR was run by TCRdb on the 5' RACE reads, yielding one entry per CDR3 protein. There are about 240,000 distinct CDR3 sequences in the sample; around 9.1% occur only once, and approximately 6.3% lies in the top ten. This sequence was found in a male donor with ankylosing spondylitis or in good health (not recorded which). Sequencing input: blood, either unsorted or a sorted T cell fraction (not recorded which).

The CDR3 nucleotides are TGTGCCAGCAGGCCAGAGGACTCTGGGGCCAACGTCCTGACTTTC. Translated: CASRPEDSGANVLTF. V and J are TRBV27 and TRBJ2-6; D is unclear. V dropped 6 bases and J dropped 0 bases, with 9 bases sitting between them. The CDR3 consists of 15 residues. CDR1 MNHEY and CDR2 SMNVEV come from the germline V gene (reference sequence).